This is a list of T cell receptor beta chains from one sample in a study of blood T cell repertoires in COVID-19. Sequenced by immunoSEQ multiplex PCR; TCRdb stores in-frame clones only, minus some. The table includes 150,000 to 200,000 clones, over 60% detected once. The sample was peripheral blood. The origin of the receptors is a man aged 60-69 years with acute or convalescent COVID-19. The CDR3 runs from the conserved cysteine through the conserved F or W. The order of the fields is D gene, V gene, J gene, clone size, CDR3 protein, CDR3 DNA. The D gene is left open where the match is weak. Clone size is stated in some rows and not others, as once, few, many or a class when expanded.

>-|TRBV2|TRBJ1-2|-
CASSTSGWDGYTF
TGTGCCAGCAGTACCTCGGGTTGGGATGGCTACACCTTC
>-|TRBV6-5|TRBJ2-3|few
CASSYTGSFGTDTQYF
TGTGCCAGCAGTTACACAGGGTCGTTCGGCACAGATACGCAGTATTTT
>-|TRBV6-5|TRBJ1-2|-
CASSWTLDETYGYTF
TGTGCCAGCAGTTGGACATTGGACGAGACTTATGGCTACACCTTC
>-|TRBV5-4|TRBJ2-1|-
CASSRGTFRNEQFF
TGTGCCAGCAGCCGGGGGACCTTCCGAAATGAGCAGTTCTTC
>TRBD2|TRBV4-1|TRBJ2-7|-
CASSQDGVAGTYEQYF
TGCGCCAGCAGCCAAGATGGGGTAGCGGGGACCTACGAGCAGTACTTC
>TRBD1|TRBV29-1|TRBJ2-2|-
CSAGDRVGTGELFF
TGCAGCGCTGGAGACAGGGTAGGCACCGGGGAGCTGTTTTTT
>-|TRBV29-1|TRBJ2-5|-
CSGLTGSWTQYF
TGCAGCGGACTGACAGGCAGTTGGACCCAGTACTTC
>-|TRBV4-1|TRBJ2-1|-
CASSQDWRAYNEQFF
TGCGCCAGCAGCCAAGATTGGAGAGCCTACAATGAGCAGTTCTTC
>TRBD2|TRBV30|TRBJ2-7|once
CAWSVLGSGGAPYEQYF
TGTGCCTGGAGTGTACTGGGGTCGGGGGGGGCACCCTACGAGCAGTACTTC
>TRBD2|TRBV6-1|TRBJ2-1|once
CASSEFLAGGAYNEQFF
TGTGCCAGCAGTGAATTTCTAGCGGGGGGAGCCTACAATGAGCAGTTCTTC
>-|TRBV2|TRBJ2-1|-
CASSPDNEQFF
TGTGCCAGCAGCCCTGACAATGAGCAGTTCTTC
>-|TRBV6-2/TRBV6-3|TRBJ1-1|-
CANSFSKSEAFF
TGTGCCAACAGCTTTAGTAAGTCTGAAGCTTTCTTT
>TRBD1|TRBV5-1|TRBJ1-2|-
CASSLVLTGQLGGYTF
TGCGCCAGCAGCTTGGTCCTGACAGGGCAATTAGGGGGCTACACCTTC
>TRBD1|TRBV9|TRBJ1-4|-
CASSRQGAPNEKLFF
TGTGCCAGCAGCCGACAGGGGGCGCCTAATGAAAAACTGTTTTTT
>-|TRBV27|TRBJ2-7|-
CATRLVPGAYEQYF
TGTGCCACCCGTTTAGTTCCGGGAGCCTACGAGCAGTACTTC
>TRBD1|TRBV6-5|TRBJ2-4|once
CASSYSTGASKNIQYF
TGTGCCAGCAGTTACTCGACAGGGGCCTCCAAAAACATTCAGTACTTC
>TRBD2|TRBV7-8|TRBJ2-3|-
CASSRLAGVADTQYF
TGTGCCAGCTCCAGGTTAGCGGGGGTGGCAGATACGCAGTATTTT
>TRBD1|TRBV29-1|TRBJ1-2|few
CSARTGTGVHGYTF
TGCAGCGCCCGGACCGGGACAGGGGTTCATGGCTACACCTTC
>-|TRBV30|TRBJ1-6|-
CAYRTNRESPLHF
TGTGCCTACCGAACTAACAGGGAATCACCCCTCCACTTT
>-|TRBV10-1|TRBJ2-7|-
CASSGSREQYF
TGCGCCAGCAGTGGGTCTCGGGAGCAGTACTTC
>-|TRBV21-1|TRBJ2-3|-
CASSKAWRIFTDTQYF
TGTGCCAGCAGCAAGGCCTGGCGGATTTTCACAGATACGCAGTATTTT
>-|TRBV9|TRBJ1-1|once
CASSHPGGLNTEAFF
TGTGCCAGCAGCCACCCCGGGGGGCTGAACACTGAAGCTTTCTTT
>-|TRBV7-2|TRBJ1-3|-
CASSGGGGVDSGNTIYF
TGTGCCAGCAGCGGGGGGGGAGGCGTAGACTCTGGAAACACCATATATTTT
>-|TRBV7-3|TRBJ1-1|-
CASSNTNYGMNTEAFF
TGTGCCAGCAGCAACACGAATTATGGCATGAACACTGAAGCTTTCTTT
>-|TRBV4-1|TRBJ2-7|-
CASSQVSGWGRNYEQYF
TGCGCCAGCAGCCAAGTTAGCGGGTGGGGGCGAAACTACGAGCAGTACTTC
>-|TRBV11-2|TRBJ2-7|-
CASSRTEAYEQYF
TGTGCCAGCAGCCGGACTGAAGCCTACGAGCAGTACTTC
>-|TRBV10-3|TRBJ1-2|-
CAISRTADGYTF
TGTGCCATCAGTAGAACAGCGGATGGCTACACCTTC
>TRBD2|TRBV7-2|TRBJ2-3|few
CASSPQTSGGRDTQYF
TGTGCCAGCAGCCCGCAGACTAGCGGGGGTCGGGATACGCAGTATTTT
>-|TRBV4-3|TRBJ1-1|few
CASSQRAGATEAFF
TGCGCCAGCAGCCAAAGGGCAGGGGCGACTGAAGCTTTCTTT
>TRBD1|TRBV13|TRBJ2-2|once
CASSLEQGEDGGELFF
TGTGCCAGCAGCTTAGAACAGGGGGAGGACGGCGGGGAGCTGTTTTTT
>TRBD2|TRBV24-1|TRBJ2-2|once
CATSDPGLAGGRTNTGELFF
TGTGCCACCAGTGATCCGGGACTAGCGGGGGGCCGAACGAACACCGGGGAGCTGTTTTTT
>TRBD1|TRBV28|TRBJ1-2|-
CASSSGQGYGYTF
TGTGCCAGCAGTTCAGGACAGGGCTATGGCTACACCTTC
>-|TRBV6-6|TRBJ1-2|-
CASSSSDYGYTF
TGTGCCAGCAGCAGTTCAGACTATGGCTACACCTTC
>-|TRBV3-1/TRBV3-2|TRBJ2-1|-
CASSPRNPSSYNEQFF
TGTGCCAGCAGCCCGAGAAACCCTAGCTCCTACAATGAGCAGTTCTTC
>TRBD1|TRBV4-2|TRBJ1-5|-
CASSQLQGADSNQPQHF
TGTGCCAGCAGCCAACTACAGGGGGCCGATAGCAATCAGCCCCAGCATTTT
>-|TRBV5-1|TRBJ1-5|-
CASSLETAPAYSNQPQHF
TGCGCCAGCAGCTTGGAGACAGCCCCTGCCTATAGCAATCAGCCCCAGCATTTT
>TRBD1|TRBV2|TRBJ1-4|-
CASRQGGEKLFF
TGTGCCAGTCGACAGGGTGGTGAAAAACTGTTTTTT
>TRBD1|TRBV6-5|TRBJ1-4|-
CASSYDEGAGNEKLFF
TGTGCCAGCAGTTATGATGAGGGGGCAGGGAATGAAAAACTGTTTTTT
>TRBD1|TRBV11-3|TRBJ2-2|-
CASSFDRGSGELFF
TGTGCCAGCAGCTTCGACAGGGGTTCCGGGGAGCTGTTTTTT
>TRBD1|TRBV6-5|TRBJ1-1|-
CASSFDRGNTEAFF
TGTGCCAGCAGTTTTGACAGGGGCAACACTGAAGCTTTCTTT
>TRBD1|TRBV2|TRBJ2-3|once
CASSDRGFGTDTQYF
TGTGCCAGCAGCGACAGGGGGTTCGGCACAGATACGCAGTATTTT
>TRBD1|TRBV5-1|TRBJ2-4|-
CASSSDPPGQIAKNIQYF
TGCGCCAGCAGCTCAGACCCTCCGGGACAGATAGCCAAAAACATTCAGTACTTC
>TRBD1|TRBV11-1|TRBJ1-1|-
CASTVDRARTEAFF
TGTGCCAGCACCGTTGACAGGGCGAGAACTGAAGCTTTCTTT
>-|TRBV5-5|TRBJ1-1|-
CASSRPGQNTEAFF
TGTGCCAGCAGCCGACCCGGACAGAACACTGAAGCTTTCTTT